This entry is about one T cell receptor beta chain. Authors' methods: Amplification from reference gene primers served as the basis for estimated nucleated cell counts. Profiling relied on immunoSEQ multiplex PCR, and the TCRdb table lists in-frame clones only, not all of them. The D gene and trimming were derived from the DNA, and the V and J assignments and clone size from that table. Among under 200,000 clones, roughly 80% were seen once, and the ten largest hold approximately 15%. The data were obtained in a study of blood T cell repertoires in COVID-19. Study information: PBMCs, B-cell-depleted T cells, or T cells provided the cDNA or gDNA that made up the material.

Trimming removed 3 bases at V and 4 bases at J, with 13 bases between. The germline CDR1 and CDR2 sequences are LNHDA and SQIVND (reference sequence). The CDR3 contains 15 residues. This chain joins TRBV19 and TRBJ1-5; D ambiguous. This sequence was found in a man aged 60-69 years with active or convalescent COVID-19. The sequenced sample was peripheral blood. In nucleotides, the CDR3 is TGTGCCAGTAGTATTAAATCACAGAATAATCAGCCCCAGCATTTT. Its translation: CASSIKSQNNQPQHF.